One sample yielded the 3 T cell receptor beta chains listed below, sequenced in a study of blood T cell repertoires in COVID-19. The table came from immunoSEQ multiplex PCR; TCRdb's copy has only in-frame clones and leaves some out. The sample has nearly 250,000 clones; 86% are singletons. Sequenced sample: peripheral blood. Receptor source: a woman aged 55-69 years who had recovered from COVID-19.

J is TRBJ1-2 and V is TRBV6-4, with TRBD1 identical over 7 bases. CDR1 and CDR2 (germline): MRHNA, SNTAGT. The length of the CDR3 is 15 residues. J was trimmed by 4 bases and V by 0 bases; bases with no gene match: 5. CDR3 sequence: CASSDSRQGGYGYTF. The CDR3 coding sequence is TGTGCCAGCAGTGACTCCCGACAGGGAGGCTATGGCTACACCTTC.

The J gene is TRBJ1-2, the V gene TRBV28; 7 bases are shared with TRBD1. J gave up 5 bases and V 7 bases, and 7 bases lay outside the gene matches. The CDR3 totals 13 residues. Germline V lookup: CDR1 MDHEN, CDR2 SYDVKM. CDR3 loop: CASTPRTGYGYTF. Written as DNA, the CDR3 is TGTGCCAGCACTCCCCGGACAGGATATGGCTACACCTTC.

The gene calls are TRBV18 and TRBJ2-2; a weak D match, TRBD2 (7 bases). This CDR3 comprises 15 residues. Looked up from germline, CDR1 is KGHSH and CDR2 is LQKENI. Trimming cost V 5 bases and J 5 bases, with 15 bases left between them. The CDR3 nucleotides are TGTGCCAGCTCATCCGCGGGGGCCGGAACCGGGGAGCTGTTTTTT. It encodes CASSSAGAGTGELFF.